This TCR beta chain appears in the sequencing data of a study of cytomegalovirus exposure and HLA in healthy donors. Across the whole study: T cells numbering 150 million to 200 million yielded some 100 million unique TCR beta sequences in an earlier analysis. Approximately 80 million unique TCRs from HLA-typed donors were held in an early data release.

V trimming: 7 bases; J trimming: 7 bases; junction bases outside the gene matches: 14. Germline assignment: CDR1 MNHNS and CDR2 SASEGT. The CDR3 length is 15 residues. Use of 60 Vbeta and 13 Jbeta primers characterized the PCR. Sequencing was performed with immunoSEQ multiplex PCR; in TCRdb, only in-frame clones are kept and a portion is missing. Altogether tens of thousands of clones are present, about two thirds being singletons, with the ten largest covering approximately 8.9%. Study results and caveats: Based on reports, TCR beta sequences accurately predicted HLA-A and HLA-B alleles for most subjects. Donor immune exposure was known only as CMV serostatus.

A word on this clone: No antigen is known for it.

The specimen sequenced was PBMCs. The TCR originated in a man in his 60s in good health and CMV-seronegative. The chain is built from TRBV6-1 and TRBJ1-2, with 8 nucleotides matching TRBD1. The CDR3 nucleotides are TGTGCCAGCACCAGTGTTGGGGGGGACAGGAGTGGCTACACCTTC. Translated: CASTSVGGDRSGYTF.